A selection of T cell receptor beta chains follows, all from one sample in a study of blood T cell repertoires in COVID-19. Clones were sequenced by immunoSEQ multiplex PCR, and TCRdb holds only the in-frame ones, with some missing. This sample has roughly 220,000 clones; around four fifths occur once, and the top ten carry less than 9.5%. The sequenced sample consisted of peripheral blood. The origin of the receptors is an elderly woman with COVID-19, enrolled during active disease. Each CDR3 is given with its conserved first and last residue.

>TRBV7-3|TRBJ2-2
CASSPRAAGGPTGELFF
>TRBV7-9|TRBJ2-5
CASSRQGAVETQYF
>TRBV7-2|TRBJ1-1
CASSLQGRNTEAFF
>TRBV6-6|TRBJ1-1
CASSRGREISEAFF
>TRBV7-3|TRBJ2-3
CASSGRTGIKYF
>TRBV28|TRBJ2-3
CASSPPGLAGSTDTQYF
>TRBV5-1|TRBJ2-4
CASSLITGADIQYF
>TRBV11-2|TRBJ1-4
CASSLGPWGGANEKLFF
>TRBV5-4|TRBJ1-2
CASSPQGGYGYTF
>TRBV30|TRBJ1-3
CANRVSGNTIYF
>TRBV7-2|TRBJ2-3
CASSLAASGGRRNTQYF
>TRBV30|TRBJ1-2
CAWSSPDRGNYGYTF
>TRBV5-4|TRBJ2-7
CASSSGTGAYEQYF
>TRBV29-1|TRBJ1-3
CSVTSDSSRNTIYF